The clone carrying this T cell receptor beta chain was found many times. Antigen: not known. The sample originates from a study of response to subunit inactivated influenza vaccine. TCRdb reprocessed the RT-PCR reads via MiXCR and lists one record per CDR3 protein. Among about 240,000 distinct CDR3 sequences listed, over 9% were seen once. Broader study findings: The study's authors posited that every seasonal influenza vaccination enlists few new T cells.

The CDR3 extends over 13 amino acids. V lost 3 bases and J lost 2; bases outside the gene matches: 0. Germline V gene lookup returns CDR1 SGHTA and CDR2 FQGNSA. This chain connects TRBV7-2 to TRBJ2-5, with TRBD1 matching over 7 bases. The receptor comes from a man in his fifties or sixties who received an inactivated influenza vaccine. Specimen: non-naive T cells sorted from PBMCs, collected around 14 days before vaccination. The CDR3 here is CASSLGQQETQYF. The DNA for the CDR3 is TGTGCCAGCAGCTTGGGACAGCAAGAGACCCAGTACTTC.